Presented here are 18 T cell receptor beta chains from one specimen sequenced in a study of blood T cell repertoires in COVID-19. TCRdb keeps only in-frame clones here, not all; method: immunoSEQ multiplex PCR. The data hold about 83,000 clones, with around 84% observed a single time. Source material: peripheral blood. The receptors were sampled from an elderly man with active or convalescent COVID-19.

This clone was detected only once. The J gene is TRBJ2-2, the V gene TRBV4-2; 12 positions match TRBD2. This CDR3 spans 14 amino acids. With V trimmed by 4 bases and J by 7 bases, 1 base remained unmatched. Germline CDR1 is LGHNA and CDR2 is YNFKEQ. The CDR3 DNA follows: TGTGCCAGCAGCCCGACTAGCGGGGGCGGGGAGCTGTTTTTT. Amino acids: CASSPTSGGGELFF.

This chain uses TRBV7-2 with TRBJ2-2; the match to TRBD2 covers 11 bases. The trim removed 4 bases at V and 6 bases at J, leaving 7 bases unmatched. CDR3 length equals 16 residues. Germline-derived CDR1 and CDR2 are SGHTA and FQGNSA. CDR3 loop: CASSSTTSGSSGELFF. CDR3 nucleotide sequence: TGTGCCAGCAGCTCCACAACTAGCGGGAGTTCCGGGGAGCTGTTTTTT.

This clone was detected once. The gene calls are TRBV5-1 and TRBJ2-3, with 9 bases lining up with TRBD2. V shed 0 bases and J 1 base; nucleotides not matched to a gene: 9. Germline lookup yields CDR1 SGHRS and CDR2 YFSETQ. The CDR3 is 18 amino acids. The CDR3 reads CASSLEGRLADGTDTQYF. CDR3 nucleotide sequence: TGCGCCAGCAGCTTGGAGGGGCGACTAGCGGATGGCACAGATACGCAGTATTTT. Filled out from reference TRBV5-1 and TRBJ2-3, the complete variable domain reads KAGVTQTPRYLIKTRGQQVTLSCSPISGHRSVSWYQQTPGQGLQFLFEYFSETQRNKGNFPGRFSGRQFSNSRSEMNVSTLELGDSALYLCASSLEGRLADGTDTQYFGPGTRLTVL.

V is TRBV2 and J is TRBJ2-2; TRBD2 might be the D (5 bases). Germline V gives CDR1 SNHLY, CDR2 FYNNEI. The V and J ends lost 4 bases and 5 bases respectively, with 8 bases between them. The CDR3 runs 13 residues. CDR3 sequence reads: CASSVRETGELFF. The CDR3 coding sequence is TGTGCCAGCAGTGTGAGGGAGACCGGGGAGCTGTTTTTT.

The CDR3 loop is CASSHGQGNQPQHF. The CDR3 nucleotides are TGCGCCAGCAGCCATGGACAGGGAAATCAGCCCCAGCATTTT. The chain combines TRBV5-1 with TRBJ1-5, with 8 bases lining up with TRBD1. CDR1 SGHRS and CDR2 YFSETQ come from the germline V gene. The V segment lost 4 bases and the J segment 4 bases; nucleotides outside the gene matches: 4. This CDR3 is built from 14 residues.

This clone was counted once. The rearrangement links TRBV7-2 to TRBJ2-1, with 14 bases identical to TRBD2. Germline trimming cut 5 bases from V and 14 bases from J; bases unmatched to any gene: 11. CDR1 is SGHTA and CDR2 is FQGNSA in the germline V gene. CDR3 length: 15 amino acids. This CDR3 reads CASSPRLAGGSGEFF. As DNA, the CDR3 is TGTGCCAGCAGCCCTCGACTAGCGGGGGGGAGTGGGGAGTTCTTC.

The genes are TRBV5-1 and TRBJ1-2; D is unclear. Germline CDR1 is SGHRS and CDR2 is YFSETQ. The V end was cut by 0 bases, the J end by 4 bases, with 10 bases between. This CDR3 has 14 residues. The CDR3 nucleotides are TGCGCCAGCAGCTTGGACGGCAGCGTCTATGGCTACACCTTC. Its translation: CASSLDGSVYGYTF.

There are a few counts of this clone. This rearrangement joins TRBV6-5 to TRBJ1-6; TRBD1 agrees at 7 bases. Germline CDR1 and CDR2: MNHEY and SVGAGI. The CDR3 is 14 residues long. V lost 8 bases to trimming and J lost 7 bases; unmatched junction nucleotides: 8. This chain's CDR3 is CASGQDRQNSPLHF. In DNA, the CDR3 is TGTGCCAGCGGCCAGGACAGGCAGAATTCACCCCTCCACTTT.

The rearrangement uses TRBV19 and TRBJ2-2, with 8 nucleotides matching TRBD1. Unmatched junction bases numbered 4, after V lost 3 bases and J lost 4 bases. There are 15 residues in the CDR3. Germline CDR1 is LNHDA and CDR2 is SQIVND (reference sequence). CDR3 amino acids: CASSMDRELTGELFF. Written as DNA, the CDR3 is TGTGCCAGTAGTATGGACAGGGAGCTCACCGGGGAGCTGTTTTTT.

The chain carries TRBV21-1 and TRBJ1-4; the table calls TRBD1, which could not be checked here. TRBV21-1 is described as a pseudogene. This CDR3 region has 15 residues. CDR3 in amino acids: CASSRRGQSGEKLFF. CDR3 nucleotide sequence: TGTGCCAGCAGCAGGCGAGGACAGTCGGGGGAAAAACTGTTTTTT.

The chain recombines TRBV28 with TRBJ1-2; D is unresolved. V was cut by 6 bases and J by 9 bases, with 17 bases left in between. This CDR3 is 13 amino acids long. Germline-derived CDR1 and CDR2 are MDHEN and SYDVKM. CDR3 nucleotides: TGTGCCAGCAGGTTCGGTCAGCGAAGAAGCTACACCTTC. This encodes CASRFGQRRSYTF.

The J gene is TRBJ2-3, the V gene TRBV30; D might be TRBD1 (5 bases). From germline, CDR1 is GTSNPN and CDR2 SVGIG (reference sequence). The CDR3 runs to 12 residues. V was shortened by 3 bases and J by 4 bases, with 8 bases between the two germline ends. CDR3 sequence reads: CAWSSRADTQYF. Here the CDR3 DNA reads TGTGCCTGGAGCTCCAGGGCAGATACGCAGTATTTT.

This rearrangement joins TRBV4-1 to TRBJ2-3; D not certain. V gave up 2 bases and J gave up 4 bases, with 10 bases separating them. The CDR3 extends over 14 amino acids. Germline CDR1 reads MGHRA; CDR2 reads YSYEKL. CDR3 nucleotides: TGCGCCAGCAGCCAACCCGGCGCGGCAGATACGCAGTATTTT. As protein: CASSQPGAADTQYF.

This chain links TRBV5-1 with TRBJ1-1; a possible D gene is TRBD1 (5 bases). V lost 0 bases, J lost 0 bases, and 9 bases lay in between. The CDR3 is made up of 15 amino acids. The germline CDR1 and CDR2 sequences are SGHRS and YFSETQ. The CDR3 nucleotides are TGCGCCAGCAGCTTGGCGAGCAGGGTGAACACTGAAGCTTTCTTT. Translation gives CASSLASRVNTEAFF.

There are a few counts of this clone. V gene TRBV19 combines with J gene TRBJ1-1; D unresolved. This CDR3 is 16 amino acids long. The V gene lost 3 bases and the J gene lost 5 bases, with 19 bases spanning the gap. From germline, CDR1 is LNHDA and CDR2 SQIVND (reference sequence). The CDR3 bases are TGTGCCAGTAGTATTCGGGCAAGAGGGAAAGGGACTGAAGCTTTCTTT. It encodes CASSIRARGKGTEAFF. The full variable domain, its missing parts supplied by reference TRBV19 and TRBJ1-1, is DGGITQSPKYLFRKEGQNVTLSCEQNLNHDAMYWYRQDPGQGLRLIYYSQIVNDFQKGDIAEGYSVSREKKESFPLTVTSAQKNPTAFYLCASSIRARGKGTEAFFGQGTRLTVV.

The V call is TRBV5-1, the J call TRBJ1-3; possible D gene TRBD1, 5 bases. In germline, CDR1 is SGHRS, CDR2 YFSETQ. The CDR3 runs 14 residues. Deletions cut 0 bases from V and 4 bases from J, with 8 bases between. The chain's CDR3 is CASSLAGYGNTIYF. CDR3 DNA sequence: TGCGCCAGCAGCTTGGCAGGGTACGGAAACACCATATATTTT.

This clone has only one observation. This chain uses TRBV9 with TRBJ2-7, with D possibly TRBD1 on 6 matching bases. There are 14 residues in the CDR3. V was trimmed by 0 bases and J by 2 bases, leaving 9 bases between them. The germline V gene encodes CDR1 SGDLS and CDR2 YYNGEE. This CDR3 reads CASSVVTGPYEQYV. In DNA form, the CDR3 reads TGTGCCAGCAGCGTAGTCACAGGGCCCTACGAGCAGTACGTC.

For this clone: Other nucleotide sequences in the sample specify the same CDR3. This rearrangement joins TRBV5-1 to TRBJ2-5; weak D call: TRBD2 (6 bases). V lost 0 bases to trimming and J lost 5 bases, with 8 bases between them. The CDR3 runs to 13 residues. Germline loops: CDR1 SGHRS, CDR2 YFSETQ. The CDR3 is CASSLGGGETQYF. As DNA, the CDR3 is TGCGCCAGCAGCTTGGGTGGGGGGGAGACCCAGTACTTC. The full variable domain, in which reference TRBV5-1 and TRBJ2-5 provide the parts outside the CDR3, is KAGVTQTPRYLIKTRGQQVTLSCSPISGHRSVSWYQQTPGQGLQFLFEYFSETQRNKGNFPGRFSGRQFSNSRSEMNVSTLELGDSALYLCASSLGGGETQYFGPGTRLLVL.